Given below is one T cell receptor (beta chain) in context. This sample is part of a study of blood T cell repertoires in COVID-19. Study details: The United States, Italy and Spain supplied acute and convalescent COVID-19 samples. Sources were T cells, B-cell-depleted T cells, or PBMCs; the material itself was cDNA or gDNA.

Trimming removed 0 bases at V and 1 base at J, with 16 bases between. CDR3 length equals 18 residues. The V gene's germline CDR1 is SGHDN and CDR2 FVKESK. Original processing notes: How many nucleated cells were present was estimated from reference gene primer amplification. Profiling relied on immunoSEQ multiplex PCR, and the TCRdb table lists in-frame clones only, not all of them. V, J and clone size are taken as reported in that table, and D and trimming were inferred from the DNA itself. The data show 120,000 to 150,000 clones, with 70% to 85% seen just once and roughly 6.8% held by the top ten. The chain couples TRBV14 to TRBJ1-3, with unresolved D. The sample consisted of peripheral blood. The clonotype was recovered from a woman in her fifties or sixties in a cohort sampled during active or convalescent COVID-19. CDR3 coding DNA: TGTGCCAGCAGCCAAGACGGTATCTTGAGGGCTTCTGGAAACACCATATATTTT. It translates to CASSQDGILRASGNTIYF.